This entry is about one T cell receptor (beta chain). The PCR made use of 60 Vbeta and 13 Jbeta primers. The protocol was immunoSEQ multiplex PCR, while the TCRdb copy is restricted to in-frame clones and leaves out a portion. Among about 89,000 clones listed, about 83% were seen once. The germline CDR1 and CDR2 sequences are MNHNS and SASEGT. The length of the CDR3 is 15 residues. Germline trimming cut 5 bases from V and 4 bases from J; bases unmatched to any gene: 8. This sample was taken from a study of cytomegalovirus exposure and HLA in healthy donors. This chain links TRBV6-1 with TRBJ2-3; 8 bases fit TRBD1. The sample consisted of PBMCs. This TCR came from a female donor in good health and CMV-seropositive. CDR3 nucleotides: TGTGCCAGCAGTCCTCAGGGGGCGCGGGCAGATACGCAGTATTTT. It yields the protein CASSPQGARADTQYF.